These 25 T cell receptor beta chains share one sample of origin, sequenced in a study of vaccination and CD4 T cells after COVID-19. Researchers used the Oncomine TCR Beta short-read assay to sequence DNA from cultured CD4+ T cells. The template was genomic DNA from cultured CD4+ T cells. TCRdb reprocessed the PCR reads via MiXCR and lists one record per CDR3 protein. The sample lists 8,500 to 13,000 distinct CDR3 sequences, 25% to 35% seen once, with more than 10% in the top ten. These TCRs' antigens remain unknown. The treatment is: roughly ten-day PBMC culture with coronavirus spike peptide pools or control peptides (ViraFEST assay). Collection of the unexposed donor's CD4+ T cells took place before the COVID-19 pandemic (2011-2018). Sequencing used CD4+ T cells from blood, cultured in vitro. The receptors were sampled from a human donor in good health.

This clonotype came up a few times. The chain carries TRBV7-8 and TRBJ1-5; 8 nucleotides align to TRBD1. Germline CDR1 and CDR2: SGHVS and FQNEAQ. The ends lost 2 bases at V and 1 base at J; junction bases unmatched: 1. The CDR3 is made up of 15 amino acids. Here the CDR3 DNA reads TGTGCCAGCAGCTTACAGGGGGCGAGCAATCAGCCCCAGCATTTT. Translating gives CASSLQGASNQPQHF.

The V and J genes are TRBV6-2 or TRBV6-3 and TRBJ2-7; the match to TRBD2 covers 12 bases. V lost 5 bases and J lost 2; bases outside the gene matches: 1. The CDR3 totals 14 residues. Germline V gene sequence: CDR1 MNHEY, CDR2 SVGEGT. CDR3 bases: TGTGCCAGCAGTAGGACTAGCGGGACCTACGAGCAGTACTTC. Translating it yields CASSRTSGTYEQYF.

The genes are TRBV6-2 or TRBV6-3 and TRBJ2-5; D not certain. The CDR3 is 16 residues long. Germline lookup yields CDR1 MNHEY and CDR2 SVGEGT. V was clipped by 4 bases and J by 5 bases, with 20 bases between them. CDR3 protein: CASSWEGSRAFETQYF. CDR3 DNA sequence: TGTGCCAGCAGTTGGGAAGGATCGCGTGCGTTCGAGACCCAGTACTTC.

A few counts support this clonotype. This sequence joins TRBV6-5 and TRBJ2-7; D is unresolved. CDR3 length: 12 residues. V was clipped by 2 bases and J by 2 bases, with 4 bases between them. Per germline, CDR1 MNHEY and CDR2 SVGAGI. CDR3 in DNA: TGTGCCAGCAGTTACACCACCTACGAGCAGTACTTC. This codes for CASSYTTYEQYF.

The chain couples TRBV12-3 or TRBV12-4 to TRBJ2-1; TRBD2 agrees at 14 bases. The CDR3 extends over 15 amino acids. The ends lost 6 bases at V and 4 bases at J; junction bases unmatched: 2. CDR3 in DNA: TGTGCCAGCAGCCGACTAGCGGGAGGGTACAATGAGCAGTTCTTC. Translated, it gives CASSRLAGGYNEQFF.

The rearrangement joins TRBV19 to TRBJ1-5; TRBD1 aligns across 10 bases. Germline CDR1 is LNHDA and CDR2 is SQIVND (reference sequence). The CDR3 sequence is 17 residues long. V lost 3 bases and J lost 3; bases outside the gene matches: 8. In DNA form, the CDR3 reads TGTGCCAGTAGTATCTCCGGGACAGGGGTTGACAATCAGCCCCAGCATTTT. Amino acid sequence: CASSISGTGVDNQPQHF.

The chain carries TRBV6-4 and TRBJ1-4; D not certain. CDR3 length: 11 residues. The germline V gene has CDR1 MRHNA and CDR2 SNTAGT. V was trimmed by 4 bases and J by 12 bases, leaving 9 bases between them. In DNA, the CDR3 is TGTGCCAGCAGTGTTGGAAGGGAACTGTTTTTT. Protein sequence: CASSVGRELFF.

This clonotype has just a few counts. This chain joins TRBV15 and TRBJ2-7; D unclear. V was clipped by 4 bases and J by 4 bases, with 8 bases between them. CDR1 and CDR2 from the germline V gene are LNHNV and YYDKDF (reference sequence). The CDR3 is made up of 12 amino acids. The CDR3 region has the DNA TGTGCCACCAGCAACTCGGGTTACGAGCAGTACTTC. Translating it yields CATSNSGYEQYF.

This clonotype came up a few times. The chain has TRBV20-1 and TRBJ2-7, with D unclear. The CDR3 totals 13 residues. Germline CDR1 and CDR2: DFQATT and SNEGSKA (reference sequence). The V gene lost 3 bases and the J gene lost 2 bases, with 11 bases spanning the gap. CDR3 region: CSASGLLTYEQYF. In nucleotides, the CDR3 is TGCAGTGCTAGCGGGCTTTTGACCTACGAGCAGTACTTC.

This chain joins TRBV20-1 and TRBJ2-3, with D perhaps assigned TRBD1 or TRBD2 (5 bases each). V lost 0 bases to trimming and J lost 6 bases, with 16 bases between them. The CDR3 is 15 residues long. Per the germline V gene, CDR1 is DFQATT and CDR2 is SNEGSKA (reference sequence). The CDR3 here is CSARDRGRELDTQYF. CDR3 nucleotides: TGCAGTGCTAGAGATAGGGGCAGGGAGTTGGATACGCAGTATTTT.

The chain links TRBV5-6 to TRBJ2-1; D call uncertain. This CDR3 spans 12 amino acids. Germline V lookup: CDR1 SGHDT, CDR2 YYEEEE. Trimming pared 2 bases from V and 5 bases from J, leaving 5 bases between. This CDR3 reads CASSFRDNEQFF. CDR3 nucleotides: TGTGCCAGCAGCTTCCGAGACAATGAGCAGTTCTTC.

This clonotype has a handful of counts. The CDR3 DNA is TGTGCCAGCAGCTGGGGACAGGCTTCCTACAATGAGCAGTTCTTC. Protein product: CASSWGQASYNEQFF. The chain couples TRBV7-2 to TRBJ2-1, with 8 bases fitting TRBD1. This CDR3 has 15 amino acids. The germline CDR1 and CDR2 sequences are SGHTA and FQGNSA. Trimming at V came to 4 bases and at J to 1 base, leaving 3 bases not matched to a gene.

The table lists this clonotype with a few counts. The chain recombines TRBV19 with TRBJ1-5; maybe TRBD1 (5 bases). Trimming left V 4 bases short and J 1 base short, with 11 bases between. This CDR3 contains 15 residues. The V gene's germline CDR1 is LNHDA and CDR2 SQIVND (reference sequence). The CDR3, as DNA: TGTGCCAGTAGTAGAGTCGGGGGGAGCAATCAGCCCCAGCATTTT. It codes for CASSRVGGSNQPQHF.

The chain recombines TRBV27 with TRBJ2-3, with D possibly matching TRBD2 (5 bases). CDR1 and CDR2 from the germline V gene are MNHEY and SMNVEV (reference sequence). V lost 6 bases to trimming and J lost 0 bases, with 13 bases between them. There are 15 residues in the CDR3. The CDR3, as DNA: TGTGCCAGCAGATCTAGAGGGATTAGCACAGATACGCAGTATTTT. Translating it yields CASRSRGISTDTQYF.

The rearrangement joins TRBV19 to TRBJ2-5, with D perhaps TRBD1 (6 bases). Germline-derived CDR1 and CDR2 are LNHDA and SQIVND (reference sequence). The CDR3 length is 15 residues. V was shortened by 5 bases and J by 2 bases, with 15 bases between the two germline ends. The CDR3 region is CASSPGTTTQETQYF. Here the CDR3 DNA reads TGTGCCAGTAGTCCGGGGACAACAACACAAGAGACCCAGTACTTC.

The CDR3 DNA sequence: TGCAGTGCTAGAGGAACAGGGGCGGACTATGGCTACACCTTC. Translated, it gives CSARGTGADYGYTF. The chain couples TRBV20-1 to TRBJ1-2; 7 bases line up with TRBD1. J lost 3 bases, V lost 1 base, and 5 bases had no gene match. Germline-derived CDR1 and CDR2 are DFQATT and SNEGSKA (reference sequence). This CDR3 has 14 residues.

This clonotype turned up a few times. This sequence joins TRBV20-1 and TRBJ2-2; 8 nucleotides match TRBD2. From germline, CDR1 is DFQATT and CDR2 SNEGSKA (reference sequence). V gave up 6 bases and J gave up 1 base; unmatched junction bases: 7. This CDR3 is 15 amino acids long. CDR3 nucleotides: TGCAGTGCCCGACGGGGGGGTGGGAACACCGGGGAGCTGTTTTTT. It is translated as CSARRGGGNTGELFF.

V usage is TRBV28 and J usage is TRBJ2-3; TRBD1 might be the D (5 bases). The V gene's germline CDR1 is MDHEN and CDR2 SYDVKM. The ends were cut back, 6 bases at V and 0 bases at J, with 19 bases in the middle. The CDR3 runs 17 residues. The CDR3 sequence is CASSQPGRGLSTDTQYF. CDR3 nucleotides: TGTGCCAGCAGCCAGCCCGGTAGGGGCCTAAGCACAGATACGCAGTATTTT.

V usage is TRBV7-3 and J usage is TRBJ2-7; 9 bases match TRBD2. J was trimmed by 7 bases and V by 3 bases; bases with no gene match: 10. The germline gives CDR1 SGHTA, CDR2 FQGTGA. This CDR3 spans 15 amino acids. CDR3 amino acids: CASSFGPSGTTEQYF. The CDR3 DNA sequence: TGTGCCAGCAGCTTCGGGCCTAGCGGGACTACGGAGCAGTACTTC.

The V gene is TRBV5-6, the J gene TRBJ1-2; the D is unclear. Trimming left V 0 bases short and J 0 bases short, with 15 bases between. Germline loops: CDR1 SGHDT, CDR2 YYEEEE. CDR3 length equals 17 residues. CDR3 region: CASSLGQVPLANYGYTF. The CDR3 DNA is TGTGCCAGCAGCTTGGGGCAGGTGCCGCTGGCTAACTATGGCTACACCTTC.

The CDR3 sequence: CASGRAHSPLHF. The CDR3 coding sequence is TGTGCCAGCGGCAGGGCCCATTCACCCCTCCACTTT. The chain employs TRBV28 and TRBJ1-6; D is possibly TRBD1 (5 bases). CDR3 length: 12 amino acids. V lost 8 bases, J lost 8 bases, and 10 bases lay in between. Germline V CDR1 and CDR2: MDHEN, SYDVKM. Together with reference TRBV28 and TRBJ1-6, the CDR3 gives the full variable domain: DVKVTQSSRYLVKRTGEKVFLECVQDMDHENMFWYRQDPGLGLRLIYFSYDVKMKEKGDIPEGYSVSREKKERFSLILESASTNQTSMYLCASGRAHSPLHFGNGTRLTVT.

This clonotype was recorded only once. One end of the junction does not line up with germline, which may come from a read error. The chain recombines TRBV6-1 with TRBJ2-4; 10 bases match TRBD1. Germline CDR1 reads MNHNS; CDR2 reads SASEGT. There are 18 residues in the CDR3. CDR3: CASIERDRDRGHKNIQYF. CDR3 DNA sequence: TGTGCCAGCATTGAACGGGATAGGGACAGGGGTCACAAAAACATTCAGTACTTC.

This clonotype qualifies as medium-sized. The DNA of the CDR3 is TGTGCCAGCAGTTACGGCGGCCAGCCCCAGCATTTT. Protein product: CASSYGGQPQHF. V usage is TRBV6-2 or TRBV6-3 and J usage is TRBJ1-5, with D unclear. The CDR3 spans 12 residues. The germline gives CDR1 MNHEY, CDR2 SVGEGT. V was trimmed by 2 bases and J by 7 bases, leaving 6 bases between them.

Relative to its sample, this clonotype is medium-sized. The V call is TRBV7-6, the J call TRBJ1-5; 8 nucleotides agree with TRBD1. There are 15 residues in the CDR3. Trimming removed 4 bases from V and 7 bases from J; junction bases left unmatched: 9. Germline V gene lookup returns CDR1 SGHVS and CDR2 FNYEAQ. CDR3 in amino acids: CASSSDRAPGQPQHF. The DNA for the CDR3 is TGTGCCAGCAGCTCGGACAGGGCTCCCGGGCAGCCCCAGCATTTT. The variable domain in full, completed from reference TRBV7-6 and TRBJ1-5, reads GAGVSQSPRYKVTKRGQDVALRCDPISGHVSLYWYRQALGQGPEFLTYFNYEAQQDKSGLPNDRFSAERPEGSISTLTIQRTEQRDSAMYRCASSSDRAPGQPQHFGDGTRLSIL.

This clonotype has only a few counts. The chain recombines TRBV7-3 with TRBJ2-7; 7 bases are a match to TRBD1. CDR3 size: 13 residues. V was clipped by 5 bases and J by 1 base; unmatched bases: 2. Germline V gene sequence: CDR1 SGHTA, CDR2 FQGTGA. For the CDR3, the DNA is TGTGCCAGCAGCCCGGGACAGTCCTACGAGCAGTACTTC. It codes for CASSPGQSYEQYF.